In its sample, the clone carrying this T cell receptor (beta chain) was seen a few times. CDR3 length: 14 amino acids. The ends lost 6 bases at V and 4 bases at J; junction bases unmatched: 7. Germline loops: CDR1 MNHNS, CDR2 SASEGT. This entry comes from a study of Graves' ophthalmopathy and Graves' hyperthyroidism. RNA transcripts served as template for amplifying TCR beta CDR3 sequences. Second-round multiplex PCR followed a first-round RT-PCR using HTBI primers. TCRdb itself ran the multiplex PCR reads through MiXCR, one entry per CDR3 protein. The table records over 200,000 distinct CDR3 sequences, under 30% of them present only once.

The chain employs TRBV6-1 and TRBJ2-5; 8 bases fit TRBD2. This TCR derives from a man aged 45-60 years with Graves' ophthalmopathy. The sequenced sample consisted of peripheral blood. The CDR3 DNA reads TGTGCCAGCAGGAGAGCGGGAGTCGGAGAGACCCAGTACTTC. This codes for CASRRAGVGETQYF.